This paragraph covers one T cell receptor (beta chain) sequence. Its target antigen remains unknown. Base qualities are not recorded, but no much larger clone differs from it by a single base. These data originate in a study of T-cell memory formation after mild COVID-19 (dated by TCRdb to the early 2020s). About the investigation overall: TCR sequence clusters from the two donors were found to be largely donor specific. T-cell clones expanding and contracting after mild COVID-19 in a couple of donors were tracked by longitudinal TCRalpha and TCRbeta repertoire sequencing. Two young, previously healthy adult volunteers made up the cohort, one male and one female. Study-level results and caveats: Some responding clones were detected in pre-infection memory, suggesting pre-existing cross-reactive memory T cells joined the SARS-CoV-2 response. Only a couple of mild cases were covered by the study, and larger cohorts that include severe cases with pre-infection samples were considered necessary. Clones contracting from day 15 to 85 had balanced CD4/CD8 phenotypes, while a second wave expanding from day 15 to 37 was biased towards CD4+. Whether the second-wave clones peaking on day 37 were SARS-CoV-2 specific was not confirmed. Contracting CD4+ clones were located mainly in the CM and EM memory subsets, whereas CD8+ clones were found to be enriched in EMRA.

PBMCs were isolated by Ficoll-Paque density gradient centrifugation. The germline V end is reduced by 5 bases and the J end by 7 bases; junction bases left unmatched: 9. CDR1 is given as SGHTA and CDR2 as FQGTGA, both from the germline V gene. CDR3 length: 16 amino acids, cysteine to phenylalanine. Just the 48-base CDR3 DNA is kept, in frame starting at base 1. Sequencing was performed on an Illumina NovaSeq 6000. Using 5'RACE with constant-segment primers, TCRalpha and TCRbeta cDNA libraries were constructed, with sample barcodes and unique molecular identifiers added in the process. RNA was extracted from every sample with Trizol reagent. The libraries were amplified in two PCR steps, and the second step added a second sample barcode and Illumina TruSeq adapters. Libraries were sequenced on an Illumina NovaSeq with 2 x 150 bp paired-end reads. Turning to the authors' computational methods: Demultiplexing of reads and collapsing into UMI-guided consensus sequences were performed with migec v1.2.7. With mixcr v2.1.11, UMI consensuses were aligned to TRA and TRB V and J templates and assembled into clonotypes. Clonotypes were classified as expanded or contracted when called significant by both edgeR and NoisET, with noise models trained on biological replicates. edgeR calls used a false discovery rate-adjusted p below 0.01 and a log2 fold-change threshold of 1. PCA with hierarchical clustering of max-normalized trajectories of the 1000 most abundant clonotypes was used as exploratory dynamics analysis. Separately sequenced CD4+ and CD8+ repertoires were used to assign the CD4 or CD8 phenotype of responding clones. TCRdb trimmed the raw reads at Q25, called clones with MiXCR and kept productive beta chains. Duplicate CDR3 protein sequences are folded into a single record with the most common DNA and genes. The V and J calls shown here were made by TCRdb, not taken from the authors' results. The sample table contains some 48,000 distinct CDR3 sequences; only one count was recorded for around 12% of them. The ten most abundant clones make up approximately 25% of the sample.

The sequence links TRBV7-3 to TRBJ2-1; TRBD2 matches 12 bases in the middle. Sequenced input: PBMCs or a T cell subset sorted from them (not recorded which). The receptor comes from a man younger than 35 who had mild COVID-19 (a few samples of this study predate the infection). The sample titles of this study are shuffled in the database, so cell type and time point are left out; the donor was told from shared clones. For the CDR3, the sequence is CASSGSSGGVENEQFF. The DNA is TGTGCCAGCAGCGGATCTAGCGGGGGGGTGGAGAATGAGCAGTTCTTC.